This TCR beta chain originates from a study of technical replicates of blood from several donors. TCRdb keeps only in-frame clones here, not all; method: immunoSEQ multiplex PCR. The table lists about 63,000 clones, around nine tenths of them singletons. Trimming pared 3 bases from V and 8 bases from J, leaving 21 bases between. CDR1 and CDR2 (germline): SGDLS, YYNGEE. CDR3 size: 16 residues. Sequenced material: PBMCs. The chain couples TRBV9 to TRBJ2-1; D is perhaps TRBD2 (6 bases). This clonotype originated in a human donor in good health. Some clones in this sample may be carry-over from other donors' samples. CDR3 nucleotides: TGTGCCAGCAGCGCAGGACTGGGGGGAGGTATAGATGAGCAGTTCTTC. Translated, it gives CASSAGLGGGIDEQFF.